The next 14 T cell receptor beta chains were all read from a single sample in a study of blood T cell repertoires in COVID-19. Only in-frame clones appear in the TCRdb table, and some are missing; sequencing was by immunoSEQ multiplex PCR. Among more than 85,000 clones listed, around 86% were seen once. Sequenced: peripheral blood. The origin of the receptors is a man aged 50-59 years with acute or convalescent COVID-19.

The genes are TRBV6-5 and TRBJ1-4, with no clear D. The germline gives CDR1 MNHEY, CDR2 SVGAGI. The CDR3 runs 12 residues. V was clipped by 10 bases and J by 6 bases, with 12 bases between them. DNA of the CDR3: TGTGCCACCGCGATTTTGGATGAAAAACTGTTTTTT. It specifies CATAILDEKLFF.

As DNA, the CDR3 is TGTGCCAGTAGCGCCTCTCCGGGACTTATCAATGAGCAGTTCTTC. This codes for CASSASPGLINEQFF. The chain recombines TRBV19 with TRBJ2-1; perhaps TRBD2 as D (6 bases). The CDR3 extends over 15 amino acids. Trimming took off 6 bases at V and 6 bases at J, with 18 bases between the two ends. Germline V gene sequence: CDR1 LNHDA, CDR2 SQIVND (reference sequence).

The V gene is TRBV28, the J gene TRBJ2-2; TRBD1 aligns across 8 bases. In germline, CDR1 is MDHEN, CDR2 SYDVKM. With 7 bases clipped from V and 0 bases from J, the junction kept 7 bases outside the gene matches. CDR3 size: 16 residues. This chain's CDR3 is CASTPDREANTGELFF. CDR3 bases: TGTGCCAGCACACCGGACAGGGAGGCGAACACCGGGGAGCTGTTTTTT.

The chain recombines TRBV7-9 with TRBJ2-7; 7 nucleotides line up with TRBD2. Germline loops: CDR1 SEHNR, CDR2 FQNEAQ (reference sequence). The CDR3 totals 15 residues. V was clipped by 5 bases and J by 3 bases; unmatched bases: 10. DNA of the CDR3: TGTGCCAGCAGCGACACTCTAGCGGCGGTCTACGAGCAGTACTTC. This gives the protein CASSDTLAAVYEQYF.

J is TRBJ2-1 and V is TRBV28, with 14 positions matching TRBD2. The CDR3 covers 15 residues. The germline V gene encodes CDR1 MDHEN and CDR2 SYDVKM. Trimming cost V 6 bases and J 9 bases; bases outside gene matches: 7. The CDR3 DNA reads TGTGCCAGCAGGGGAGGGACTAGCGGGAGCCGTGAGCAGTTCTTC. Its translation: CASRGGTSGSREQFF.

A single count supports this clone. J is TRBJ2-7 and V is TRBV19, with 9 bases matching TRBD1. This CDR3 has 16 amino acids. The ends lost 1 base at V and 0 bases at J; junction bases unmatched: 4. Germline values: CDR1 LNHDA, CDR2 SQIVND (reference sequence). For the CDR3, the DNA is TGTGCCAGTAGTATAGCCGACAGGGGGAACTCCTACGAGCAGTACTTC. The encoded protein is CASSIADRGNSYEQYF.

This clone has only one observation. The DNA for the CDR3 is TGTGCCAGCTCACAAACCGGGACAGGGGACTATGGCTACACCTTC. Translating it yields CASSQTGTGDYGYTF. The rearrangement joins TRBV18 to TRBJ1-2; 10 nucleotides align to TRBD1. Unmatched junction bases numbered 5, after V lost 4 bases and J lost 3 bases. Germline CDR1 and CDR2: KGHSH and LQKENI. This CDR3 spans 15 amino acids.

The chain uses TRBV10-1 and TRBJ1-1; 11 nucleotides line up with TRBD1. The CDR3 totals 16 residues. V gave up 3 bases and J gave up 2 bases; unmatched junction bases: 5. The germline V gene has CDR1 WNHNN and CDR2 SYGVQD (reference sequence). CDR3 region: CASSDQGTGGNTEAFF. The CDR3 bases are TGCGCCAGCAGTGACCAAGGGACAGGGGGAAACACTGAAGCTTTCTTT.

Here the CDR3 DNA reads TGTGCCAGCAGCTTACCCGACACTGAAGCTTTCTTT. Amino acids: CASSLPDTEAFF. The chain combines TRBV7-9 with TRBJ1-1, with D uncertain. The V end was cut by 2 bases, the J end by 3 bases, with 4 bases between. CDR3 length: 12 amino acids. Germline V gives CDR1 SEHNR, CDR2 FQNEAQ (reference sequence). Full variable domain (rest looked up from reference TRBV7-9 and TRBJ1-1): DTGVSQNPRHKITKRGQNVTFRCDPISEHNRLYWYRQTLGQGPEFLTYFQNEAQLEKSRLLSDRFSAERPKGSFSTLEIQRTEQGDSAMYLCASSLPDTEAFFGQGTRLTVV.

The chain couples TRBV11-2 to TRBJ1-1; 7 nucleotides align to TRBD1. Germline V gives CDR1 SGHAT, CDR2 FQNNGV. The length of the CDR3 is 15 residues. V lost 6 bases, J lost 4 bases, and 11 bases stayed unmatched. The CDR3 region has the DNA TGTGCCAGCAGTCGTGGGACAGAGTTACCCACTGAAGCTTTCTTT. Encoded protein: CASSRGTELPTEAFF.

Details on this clone: The same CDR3 also results from other DNA sequences found in this sample. The chain carries TRBV5-1 and TRBJ1-1, with a weak D call TRBD1 (6 bases). Germline lookup yields CDR1 SGHRS and CDR2 YFSETQ. V was pared by 4 bases and J by 5 bases, with 9 bases between. The CDR3 spans 12 residues. CDR3 nucleotides: TGCGCCAGCAGCCCCAGGGGTACTGAAGCTTTCTTT. Translating gives CASSPRGTEAFF.

The rearrangement links TRBV28 to TRBJ2-3; 7 nucleotides line up with TRBD2. The V gene end was trimmed by 8 bases and the J gene end by 1 base; junction bases not matched to a gene: 9. The CDR3 has 15 amino acids. Germline V gives CDR1 MDHEN, CDR2 SYDVKM. For the CDR3, the DNA is TGTGCCAGCTGGGGGAGGGAGAAGGGCACAGATACGCAGTATTTT. The encoded protein is CASWGREKGTDTQYF.

This clone is a singleton in its sample. The rearrangement links TRBV6-5 to TRBJ1-2, with 7 bases that match TRBD1. The CDR3 contains 14 residues. From germline, CDR1 is MNHEY and CDR2 SVGAGI. Trimming cost V 6 bases and J 10 bases; bases outside gene matches: 14. CDR3 region: CASRQGQQLMDYTF. CDR3 DNA: TGTGCCAGCAGGCAGGGACAGCAGCTGATGGACTACACCTTC.

V usage is TRBV7-8 and J usage is TRBJ2-1; TRBD2 aligns across 15 bases. CDR1 is SGHVS, CDR2 FQNEAQ, per germline. The CDR3 loop spans 15 amino acids. With 5 bases clipped from V and 9 bases from J, the junction kept 5 bases outside the gene matches. CDR3 loop: CASSQGLAGGSEQFF. CDR3 sequence (DNA): TGTGCCAGCAGCCAGGGACTAGCGGGAGGTAGTGAGCAGTTCTTC.